The source of this T cell receptor beta chain is a study of blood T cells in healthy people across ages. A second PCR, run for roughly 7 to 12 cycles, used a sample-barcoded 5' primer plus a J-beta primer mix. TCRdb independently ran MiXCR on the 5' RACE reads; one entry per CDR3 protein. The repertoire includes more than 1 million distinct CDR3 sequences, 40% to 50% of them detected once, and under 20% sits in the top ten. CDR3 length equals 13 residues. Germline V gene sequence: CDR1 DFQATT, CDR2 SNEGSKA (reference sequence). V lost 5 bases to trimming and J lost 5 bases; unmatched junction nucleotides: 6.

Specimen: blood. The source of this sequence is a woman aged 55-69 years in good health. The genes are TRBV20-1 and TRBJ1-5; 7 bases align to TRBD1. The CDR3 coding sequence is TGCAGTGCTGGCGGGCAGGGGGATCAGCCCCAGCATTTT. Protein product: CSAGGQGDQPQHF.